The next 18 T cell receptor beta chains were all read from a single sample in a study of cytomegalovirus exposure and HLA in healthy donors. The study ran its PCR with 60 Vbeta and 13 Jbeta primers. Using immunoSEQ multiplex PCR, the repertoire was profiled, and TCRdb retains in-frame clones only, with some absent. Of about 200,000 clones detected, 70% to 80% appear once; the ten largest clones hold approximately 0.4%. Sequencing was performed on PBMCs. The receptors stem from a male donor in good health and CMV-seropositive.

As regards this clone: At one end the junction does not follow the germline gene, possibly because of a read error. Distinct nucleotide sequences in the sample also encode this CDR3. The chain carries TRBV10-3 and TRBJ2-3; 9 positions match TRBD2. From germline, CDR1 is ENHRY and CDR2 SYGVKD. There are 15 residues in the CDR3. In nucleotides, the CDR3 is TGTGCCATCAATGAGCGGGGGGCGACCACAGATACGCAGTATTTT. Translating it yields CAINERGATTDTQYF.

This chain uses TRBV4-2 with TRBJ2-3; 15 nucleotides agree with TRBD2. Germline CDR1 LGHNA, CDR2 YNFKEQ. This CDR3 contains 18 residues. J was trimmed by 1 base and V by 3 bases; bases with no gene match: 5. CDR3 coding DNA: TGTGCCAGCAGCCAGGGGACTAGCGGGAGGTCGGGCACAGATACGCAGTATTTT. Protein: CASSQGTSGRSGTDTQYF.

Here the CDR3 DNA reads TGTGCCAGCAGTTACGGCAGGGATACTACTGAAGCTTTCTTT. It translates to CASSYGRDTTEAFF. The rearrangement uses TRBV6-5 and TRBJ1-1; maybe TRBD1 (5 bases). The CDR3 covers 14 residues. Trimming shortened V by 2 bases and J by 5 bases, and 12 bases separated the two germline ends. CDR1 is MNHEY and CDR2 is SVGAGI in the germline V gene.

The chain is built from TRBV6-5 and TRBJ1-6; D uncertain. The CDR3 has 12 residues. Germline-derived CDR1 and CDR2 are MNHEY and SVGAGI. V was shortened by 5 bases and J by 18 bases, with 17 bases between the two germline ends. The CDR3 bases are TGTGCCAGCAGTGAAGCCCGGGAAAACCCCCACTTT. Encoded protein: CASSEARENPHF.

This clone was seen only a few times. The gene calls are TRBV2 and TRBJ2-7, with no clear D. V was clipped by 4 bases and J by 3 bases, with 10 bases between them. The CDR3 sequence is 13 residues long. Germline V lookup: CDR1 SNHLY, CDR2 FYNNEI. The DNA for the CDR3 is TGTGCCAGCAGTGCCAGCGCCCGCTACGAGCAGTACTTC. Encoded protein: CASSASARYEQYF.

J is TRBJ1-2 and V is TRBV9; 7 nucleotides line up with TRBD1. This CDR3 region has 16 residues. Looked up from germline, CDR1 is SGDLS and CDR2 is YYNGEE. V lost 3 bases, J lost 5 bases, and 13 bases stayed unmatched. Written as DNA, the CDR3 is TGTGCCAGCAGCGCAACGGGACAGCCAACATTATATGGCTACACCTTC. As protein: CASSATGQPTLYGYTF. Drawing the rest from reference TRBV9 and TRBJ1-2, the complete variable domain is DSGVTQTPKHLITATGQRVTLRCSPRSGDLSVYWYQQSLDQGLQFLIQYYNGEERAKGNILERFSAQQFPDLHSELNLSSLELGDSALYFCASSATGQPTLYGYTFGSGTRLTVV.

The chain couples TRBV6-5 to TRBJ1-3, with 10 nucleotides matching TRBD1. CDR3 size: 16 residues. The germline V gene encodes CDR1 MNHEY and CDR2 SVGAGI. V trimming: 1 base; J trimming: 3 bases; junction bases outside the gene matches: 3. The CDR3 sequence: CASSYLTGGDGNTIYF. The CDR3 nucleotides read TGTGCCAGCAGTTACTTGACAGGGGGCGATGGAAACACCATATATTTT.

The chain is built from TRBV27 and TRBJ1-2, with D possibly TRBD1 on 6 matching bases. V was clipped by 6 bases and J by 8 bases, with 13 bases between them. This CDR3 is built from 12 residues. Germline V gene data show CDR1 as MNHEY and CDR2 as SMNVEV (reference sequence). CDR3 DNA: TGTGCCAGCAGGGCAGCAGGGGTCGGCTACACCTTC. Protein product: CASRAAGVGYTF.

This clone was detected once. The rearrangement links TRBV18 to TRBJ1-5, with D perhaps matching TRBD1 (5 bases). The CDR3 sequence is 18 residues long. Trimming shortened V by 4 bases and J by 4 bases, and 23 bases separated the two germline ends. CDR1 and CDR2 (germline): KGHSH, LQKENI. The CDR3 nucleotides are TGTGCCAGCTCACAACTTTCTTTAACCGGGACTGCTAATCAGCCCCAGCATTTT. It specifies CASSQLSLTGTANQPQHF.

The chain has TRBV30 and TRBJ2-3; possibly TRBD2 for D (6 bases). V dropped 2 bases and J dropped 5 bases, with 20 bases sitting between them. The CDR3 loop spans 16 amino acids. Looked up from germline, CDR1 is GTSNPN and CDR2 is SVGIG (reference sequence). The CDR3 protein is CAWSLGLSALIDTQYF. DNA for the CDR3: TGTGCCTGGAGTTTGGGACTTTCGGCACTGATAGATACGCAGTATTTT.

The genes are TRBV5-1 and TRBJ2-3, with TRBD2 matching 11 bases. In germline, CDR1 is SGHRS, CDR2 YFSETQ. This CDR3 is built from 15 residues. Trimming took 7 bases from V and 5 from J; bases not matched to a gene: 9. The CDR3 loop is CASRPVAGGVDTQYF. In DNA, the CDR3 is TGCGCCAGCCGCCCGGTAGCGGGAGGGGTAGATACGCAGTATTTT.

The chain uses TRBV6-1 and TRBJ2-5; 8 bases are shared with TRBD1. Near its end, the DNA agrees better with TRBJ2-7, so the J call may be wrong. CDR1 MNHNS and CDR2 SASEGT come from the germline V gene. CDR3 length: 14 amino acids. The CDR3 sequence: CASIASGGWYEQYF. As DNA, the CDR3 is TGTGCCAGCATCGCTTCAGGGGGCTGGTACGAGCAGTACTTC.

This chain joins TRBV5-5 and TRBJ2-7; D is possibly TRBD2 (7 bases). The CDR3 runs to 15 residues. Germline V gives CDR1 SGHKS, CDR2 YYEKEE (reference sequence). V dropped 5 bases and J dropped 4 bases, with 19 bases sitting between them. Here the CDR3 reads CASRIQGTTMYEQYF. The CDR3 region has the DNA TGTGCCAGCAGGATCCAGGGGACTACTATGTACGAGCAGTACTTC. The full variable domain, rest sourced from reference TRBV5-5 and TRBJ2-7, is DAGVTQSPTHLIKTRGQQVTLRCSPISGHKSVSWYQQVLGQGPQFIFQYYEKEERGRGNFPDRFSARQFPNYSSELNVNALLLGDSALYLCASRIQGTTMYEQYFGPGTRLTVT.

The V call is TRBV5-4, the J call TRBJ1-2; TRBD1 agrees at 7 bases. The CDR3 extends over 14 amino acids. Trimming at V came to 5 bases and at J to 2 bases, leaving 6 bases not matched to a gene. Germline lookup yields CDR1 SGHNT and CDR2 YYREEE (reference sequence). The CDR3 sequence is CASRPGTANYGYTF. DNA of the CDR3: TGTGCCAGCAGACCGGGGACAGCCAACTATGGCTACACCTTC.

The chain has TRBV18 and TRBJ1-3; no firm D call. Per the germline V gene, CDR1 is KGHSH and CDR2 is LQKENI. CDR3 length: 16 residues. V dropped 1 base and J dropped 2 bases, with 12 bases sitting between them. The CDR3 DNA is TGTGCCAGCTCACCACTAGCTATAATGGCTGGAAACACCATATATTTT. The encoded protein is CASSPLAIMAGNTIYF.

The CDR3 DNA sequence: TGTGCCAGCAGCTTCGGGGGAGCCGGCGAGCAGTACTTC. Its translation is CASSFGGAGEQYF. The chain combines TRBV4-2 with TRBJ2-5, with D possibly TRBD2 on 6 matching bases. The end of the DNA fits TRBJ2-7 better, so the J call may be wrong. Per the germline V gene, CDR1 is LGHNA and CDR2 is YNFKEQ. The CDR3 extends over 13 amino acids.

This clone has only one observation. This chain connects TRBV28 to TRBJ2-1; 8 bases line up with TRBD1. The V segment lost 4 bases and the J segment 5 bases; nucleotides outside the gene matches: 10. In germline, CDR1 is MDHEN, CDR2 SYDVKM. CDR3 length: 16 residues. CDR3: CASSSGTGWVNNEQFF. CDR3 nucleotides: TGTGCCAGCAGTTCCGGGACAGGATGGGTTAACAATGAGCAGTTCTTC.

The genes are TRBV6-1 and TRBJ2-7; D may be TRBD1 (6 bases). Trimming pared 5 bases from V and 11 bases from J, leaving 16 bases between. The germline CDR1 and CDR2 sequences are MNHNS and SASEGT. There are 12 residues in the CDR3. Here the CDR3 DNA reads TGTGCCAGCAGTACTCCCGGGACACGAGAGTACTTC. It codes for CASSTPGTREYF.